This is a list of T cell receptor beta chains from one sample in a study of regulatory T cells in long-lasting Graves disease. TCRdb reprocessed the multiplex PCR reads via MiXCR and lists one record per CDR3 protein. The sample has 400,000 to 500,000 distinct CDR3 sequences, less than 25% seen once. The sample in question was peripheral blood mononuclear cells (PBMCs), obtained when the disease was refractory, from a patient treated with antithyroid drugs. These receptor sequences come from a female donor with Graves disease. Both conserved end residues are part of each CDR3. Fields, in order: V gene, clone size, D gene, J gene, CDR3 DNA, CDR3 protein. A D gene is named only where the DNA matches it firmly. Only part of the rows carry a size: once, few, many, or a class if the clone is expanded.

>TRBV15|NA|NA|TRBJ1-2
TGTGCCACCAGCGGCCACCACAACTATGGCTACACCTTC
CATSGHHNYGYTF
>TRBV2|many|NA|TRBJ2-7
TGTGCCAGCAGGGAATCGGGACACCGCTACGAGCAGTACTTC
CASRESGHRYEQYF
>TRBV11-2|few|TRBD1|TRBJ2-1
TGTGCCAGCAGCAGGGACAGGGGAGTGCTGAATGAGCAGTTCTTC
CASSRDRGVLNEQFF
>TRBV5-1|many|TRBD1|TRBJ2-2
TGCGCCAGCAGCTTGGGACAGGGCCATCTGGATCCGCGCACCGGGGAGCTGTTTTTT
CASSLGQGHLDPRTGELFF
>TRBV6-9|NA|NA|TRBJ2-7
TGTGCCAGCAGTTACGGGGCAGGGATGGACGAGCAGTACTTC
CASSYGAGMDEQYF
>TRBV6-2/TRBV6-3|few|NA|TRBJ2-4
TGTGCCAGCAGCCTCCAATGGGAAGCGACCAAAAACATTCAGTACTTC
CASSLQWEATKNIQYF
>TRBV2|NA|TRBD1|TRBJ2-3
TGTGCCAGCACCCTAGGACAGGGACCAGATACGCAGTATTTT
CASTLGQGPDTQYF
>TRBV27|many|NA|TRBJ2-7
TGTGCCAGCAGTCCTAACAGGGTTCAGGAGCAGTACTTC
CASSPNRVQEQYF
>TRBV7-2|NA|NA|TRBJ2-1
TGTGCCAGCAGCTTAAGCCCCGGATACAATGAGCAGTTCTTC
CASSLSPGYNEQFF
>TRBV7-3|many|NA|TRBJ2-2
TGTGCCAGCAGCATAACAGGGTGGAACACCGGGGAGCTGTTTTTT
CASSITGWNTGELFF
>TRBV28|many|NA|TRBJ2-6
TGTGCCAGCAGTTTCCAGACCGCTGGGGCCAACGTCCTGACTTTC
CASSFQTAGANVLTF
>TRBV7-2|many|TRBD1|TRBJ1-5
TGTGCCAGCAGCCCATATCCGGGGACAGGGGAGCATTTT
CASSPYPGTGEHF
>TRBV28|many|NA|TRBJ2-7
TGTGCCAGCAGTCCGCACGCCGCGGGGAAGGACGAGCAGTACTTC
CASSPHAAGKDEQYF
>TRBV14|few|NA|TRBJ2-2
TGTGCCAGCAGCCAATACGGGGGCGGTTACACCGGGGAGCTGTTTTTT
CASSQYGGGYTGELFF
>TRBV28|many|TRBD2|TRBJ2-7
TGTGCCAGCAGTCCGCCCAGCGGGAGGGCCTACGAGCAGTACTTC
CASSPPSGRAYEQYF
>TRBV30|many|NA|TRBJ2-7
TGTGCCTGGAGTGTGGTTCTCTCCTACGAGCAGTACTTC
CAWSVVLSYEQYF
>TRBV2|NA|TRBD1|TRBJ1-2
TGTGCCAGCAGTGACCGCTCGGGACAGGGGGCGATTGGCTACACCTTC
CASSDRSGQGAIGYTF
>TRBV20-1|few|TRBD1|TRBJ1-1
TGCAGTGCTAGGGCTCGGGACAGGGGGGCTGAAGCTTTCTTT
CSARARDRGAEAFF
>TRBV7-9|many|NA|TRBJ2-7
TGTGCCAGCAGCTTAGGGACGGACGGCGACGAGCAGTACTTC
CASSLGTDGDEQYF
>TRBV5-1|many|NA|TRBJ1-2
TGCGCCAGCAGCCCGCAACCGCTCAGGACAACTGGCTACACCTTC
CASSPQPLRTTGYTF
>TRBV18|few|NA|TRBJ1-3
TGTGCCAGCTCACCACAAGGACAGTTCCTCTCTGGAAACACCATATATTTT
CASSPQGQFLSGNTIYF
>TRBV20-1|many|NA|TRBJ1-2
TGCAGTGCTAGAGGCGCAGGGACTTATGGCTACACCTTC
CSARGAGTYGYTF
>TRBV12-3/TRBV12-4|NA|NA|TRBJ1-4
TGTGCCAGCAGTTTAAATGAAAAACCGTTTTTT
CASSLNEKPFF
>TRBV24-1|many|TRBD2|TRBJ2-2
TGTGCCACCAAGAGCGGGAGTAGAAAATTGGACACCGGGGAGCTGTTTTTT
CATKSGSRKLDTGELFF
>TRBV5-1|many|NA|TRBJ1-1
TGCGCCAGCAGCTTGGTCATGGGTATGAACACTGAAGCTTTCTTT
CASSLVMGMNTEAFF
>TRBV28|many|NA|TRBJ1-2
TGTGCCAGCAGTTTCGGAGGGGGGAGTGGCTACACCTTC
CASSFGGGSGYTF
>TRBV6-5|many|NA|TRBJ2-5
TGTGCCAGCAGTTACTCGTGGGCCCAGTGGGGGGAGTTGGAGACCCAGTACTTC
CASSYSWAQWGELETQYF
>TRBV5-1|NA|TRBD1|TRBJ2-5
TGCGCCAGCCACGGAGGGACAGGGGGCTGGACCCAGTACTTC
CASHGGTGGWTQYF
>TRBV7-6|NA|TRBD1|TRBJ1-1
TGTGCCAGCAGCTTAGTAGGGGACAGGGACACTGAAGCTTTCTTT
CASSLVGDRDTEAFF
>TRBV27|many|NA|TRBJ1-6
TGTGCCAGCACACTTACAGCCTATAATTCACCCCTCCACTTT
CASTLTAYNSPLHF
>TRBV20-1|many|TRBD2|TRBJ2-7
TGCAGTGCTAGAGGCGGGAGGGCCTACGAGCAGTACTTC
CSARGGRAYEQYF
>TRBV24-1|few|NA|TRBJ2-2
TGTGCCACCAGCAAACTTCTCACCGGGGAGCTGTTTTTT
CATSKLLTGELFF
>TRBV2|many|NA|TRBJ1-1
TGTGCCAGCAGTGACGTGAGGGCCACTGAAGCTTTCTTT
CASSDVRATEAFF
>TRBV5-6|NA|NA|TRBJ1-1
TGTGCCAGCAGCTTGTTCCAGCGTTCGCGTCCTGAAGCTTTCTTT
CASSLFQRSRPEAFF
>TRBV11-2|many|TRBD1|TRBJ2-7
TGTGCCAGCAGCGCTCCGGGACAGCCACATTTC
CASSAPGQPHF
>TRBV29-1|many|NA|TRBJ2-5
TGCAGCGTTGTCCAAAAGGCAAGCCAGTACTTC
CSVVQKASQYF
>TRBV28|NA|NA|TRBJ2-1
TGTGCCAGCGGGGGCTCGGTGGACAATGAGCAGTTCTTC
CASGGSVDNEQFF
>TRBV5-1|NA|NA|TRBJ2-7
TGCGCCAGCAGCTTGTGGGGGGAAACTCGGGAGCAGTACTTC
CASSLWGETREQYF
>TRBV6-5|many|TRBD1|TRBJ1-5
TGTGCCAGCAGTTTGACAGGGGTAGGAAGCAATCAGCCCCAGCATTTT
CASSLTGVGSNQPQHF
>TRBV25-1|NA|NA|TRBJ2-7
TGTGCCAGCAGTGTGACTAGTCTGAACGAGCAGTACTTC
CASSVTSLNEQYF
>TRBV27|many|NA|TRBJ2-7
TGTGCCAGCAGTTTATCCGGTGCCTACGAGCAGTACTTC
CASSLSGAYEQYF
>TRBV7-2|many|NA|TRBJ1-5
TGTGCCAGCAGCTTAATCGAGTGGAATCAGCCCCAGCATTTT
CASSLIEWNQPQHF
>TRBV20-1|many|TRBD2|TRBJ2-5
TGCAGTGGGACCGGGACTAGGGGAGAGACCCAGTACTTC
CSGTGTRGETQYF
>TRBV29-1|few|NA|TRBJ2-7
TGCAGCGTTGCACCAGGGGCCACCTACGAGCAGTACTTC
CSVAPGATYEQYF
>TRBV6-1|many|TRBD1|TRBJ1-5
TGTGCCAGCAGTCCGGGACAGGGGAACCATCAGCCCCAGCATTTT
CASSPGQGNHQPQHF
>TRBV7-8|many|TRBD2|TRBJ2-7
TGTGCCAGCAGCACCCTTCCCGCGGGAGGGGTCTACGAGCAGTACTTC
CASSTLPAGGVYEQYF
>TRBV10-3|few|NA|TRBJ2-7
TGTGCCATCAGGAAGGGTCGGGAGCAGTACTTC
CAIRKGREQYF
>TRBV6-1|many|TRBD2|TRBJ2-5
TGTGCCAGCAGTACCTGGACTAGCGAGAAGACCCAGTACTTC
CASSTWTSEKTQYF
>TRBV28|NA|TRBD2|TRBJ2-2
TGTGCCAGCAGTCTTTACGGGACTAGCGGGAGAGGCAACACCGGGGAGCTGTTTTTT
CASSLYGTSGRGNTGELFF
>TRBV13|many|NA|TRBJ1-6
TGTGCCAGCAGCGCATACGGCAGGGAGCCCCTCCACTTT
CASSAYGREPLHF
>TRBV19|NA|TRBD1|TRBJ1-5
TGTGCCAGTAGTGCGACAGGGAATAGCAATCAGCCCCAGCATTTT
CASSATGNSNQPQHF
>TRBV24-1|few|NA|TRBJ2-7
TGTGCCACCAGTGATTTGGGGGGTCGGGAGCAGTACTTC
CATSDLGGREQYF
>TRBV28|many|NA|TRBJ2-7
TGTGCCAGCAGTTTAATGCAGGGGCGCACCGAGCAGTACTTC
CASSLMQGRTEQYF
>TRBV10-2|few|NA|TRBJ2-7
TGCGCCAGCAGGGCCGCCGGCTCCTACGAGCAGTACTTC
CASRAAGSYEQYF
>TRBV9|NA|NA|TRBJ1-1
TGTGCCAGCAGCGTGTCGGGCGGGGCGAGCACTGAAGCTTTCTTT
CASSVSGGASTEAFF